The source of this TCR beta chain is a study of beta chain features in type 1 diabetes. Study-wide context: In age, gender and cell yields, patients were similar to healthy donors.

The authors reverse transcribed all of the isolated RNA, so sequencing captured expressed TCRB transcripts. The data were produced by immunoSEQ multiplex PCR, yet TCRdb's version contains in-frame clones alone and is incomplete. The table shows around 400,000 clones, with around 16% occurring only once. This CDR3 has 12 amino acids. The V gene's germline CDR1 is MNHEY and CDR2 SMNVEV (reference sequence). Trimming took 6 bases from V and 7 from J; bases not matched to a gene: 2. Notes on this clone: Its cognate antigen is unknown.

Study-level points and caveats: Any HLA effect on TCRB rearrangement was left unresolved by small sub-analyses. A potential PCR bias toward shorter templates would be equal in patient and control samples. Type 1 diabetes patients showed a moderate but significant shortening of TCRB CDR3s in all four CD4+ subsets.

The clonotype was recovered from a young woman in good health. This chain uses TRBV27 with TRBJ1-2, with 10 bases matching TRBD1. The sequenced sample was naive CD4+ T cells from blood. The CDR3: CASRTGGLGYTF. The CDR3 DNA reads TGTGCCAGCAGGACAGGGGGCCTTGGCTACACCTTC.